Listed here are 29 T cell receptor beta chains from one sample, sequenced in a study of PD-1 blockade in mismatch repair-deficient tumors. The method was immunoSEQ multiplex PCR; TCRdb's version includes in-frame clones alone and lacks a portion of them. The sample contains around 110,000 clones, 60% to 85% of which appear only once. The sample here was peripheral blood, taken more than 58 weeks after starting pembrolizumab. Source of these receptors: an adult with mismatch repair-deficient cancer.

This rearrangement joins TRBV11-2 to TRBJ2-7, with D maybe TRBD2 (6 bases). The V end was cut by 2 bases, the J end by 6 bases, with 14 bases between. Germline CDR1 is SGHAT and CDR2 is FQNNGV. This CDR3 comprises 14 residues. CDR3 in amino acids: CASSLYGGGGEQYF. The DNA of the CDR3 is TGTGCCAGCAGCTTATACGGGGGTGGCGGCGAGCAGTACTTC.

The chain uses TRBV5-1 and TRBJ2-5; the match to TRBD2 covers 7 bases. CDR3 size: 16 residues. Germline V gives CDR1 SGHRS, CDR2 YFSETQ. V shed 1 base, J shed 5 bases, and the junction held 11 bases outside the gene matches. The chain's CDR3 is CASSLQASGAGETQYF. The DNA of the CDR3 is TGCGCCAGCAGCTTGCAGGCTAGCGGAGCGGGGGAGACCCAGTACTTC.

The V gene is TRBV28, the J gene TRBJ1-2; D not resolved. CDR1 and CDR2 from the germline V gene are MDHEN and SYDVKM. CDR3 size: 12 residues. Trimming took off 4 bases at V and 1 base at J, with 4 bases between the two ends. The CDR3 DNA is TGTGCCAGCAGTTGGGATAACTATGGCTACACCTTC. Protein sequence: CASSWDNYGYTF.

This clone occurred once. J is TRBJ2-5 and V is TRBV5-6; possible D gene TRBD2, 5 bases. From germline, CDR1 is SGHDT and CDR2 YYEEEE. Trimming shortened V by 0 bases and J by 2 bases, and 8 bases separated the two germline ends. This CDR3 spans 14 amino acids. Written as DNA, the CDR3 is TGTGCCAGCAGCTTGGTTCGGGGACAAGAGACCCAGTACTTC. It translates to CASSLVRGQETQYF.

V gene TRBV27 combines with J gene TRBJ2-1, with TRBD1 as a possible D gene (6 bases). This CDR3 region has 17 residues. Per germline, CDR1 MNHEY and CDR2 SMNVEV (reference sequence). V gave up 6 bases and J gave up 6 bases, with 24 bases separating them. CDR3 nucleotide sequence: TGTGCCAGCAGCCCGTCGTGGGGGCGACATCTAGGCAATGAGCAGTTCTTC. Protein: CASSPSWGRHLGNEQFF.

The genes are TRBV6-6 and TRBJ2-7, with D possibly TRBD2 on 6 matching bases. V dropped 0 bases and J dropped 5 bases, with 8 bases sitting between them. Germline V gene data show CDR1 as MNHNY and CDR2 as SVGAGI (reference sequence). The CDR3 extends over 13 amino acids. The CDR3 spells CASSYSSGDEQYF. The CDR3 DNA sequence: TGTGCCAGCAGTTACTCCTCGGGGGACGAGCAGTACTTC.

This clone has just a few counts. The rearrangement links TRBV25-1 to TRBJ2-7; the match to TRBD2 covers 16 bases. Unmatched junction bases numbered 3, after V lost 7 bases and J lost 0 bases. The CDR3 is made up of 16 amino acids. Germline CDR1 reads MGHDK; CDR2 reads SYGVNS. The CDR3 nucleotides read TGTGCCAGCAAGGGACTAGCGGGAGGGAGCTCCTACGAGCAGTACTTC. This codes for CASKGLAGGSSYEQYF.

V usage is TRBV7-2 and J usage is TRBJ2-1; 10 nucleotides align to TRBD1. The CDR3 runs to 15 residues. Per germline, CDR1 SGHTA and CDR2 FQGNSA. The V segment lost 2 bases and the J segment 8 bases; nucleotides outside the gene matches: 6. The CDR3 loop is CASSLQTGGVDEQFF. The CDR3 nucleotides read TGTGCCAGCAGCTTACAGACAGGGGGCGTCGATGAGCAGTTCTTC.

This chain links TRBV25-1 with TRBJ2-2, with D possibly TRBD1 on 5 matching bases. There are 14 residues in the CDR3. The germline V gene encodes CDR1 MGHDK and CDR2 SYGVNS. Trimming removed 4 bases at V and 0 bases at J, with 6 bases between. Here the CDR3 DNA reads TGTGCCAGCAGTGTCAGGGCGAACACCGGGGAGCTGTTTTTT. This encodes CASSVRANTGELFF.

The chain uses TRBV6-5 and TRBJ2-7, with 11 nucleotides matching TRBD2. Germline V gene data show CDR1 as MNHEY and CDR2 as SVGAGI. The J segment lost 0 bases and the V segment lost 6 bases, leaving 4 bases of the junction unmatched. The CDR3 has 15 amino acids. CDR3 region: CASRPTSGSSYEQYF. The CDR3 DNA reads TGTGCCAGCAGACCCACTAGCGGGAGCTCCTACGAGCAGTACTTC.

The J gene is TRBJ2-7, the V gene TRBV27; D gene unclear. The CDR3 covers 15 residues. CDR1 is MNHEY, CDR2 SMNVEV, per germline (reference sequence). Trimming shortened V by 0 bases and J by 2 bases, and 11 bases separated the two germline ends. CDR3 region: CASSLSRTDTYEQYF. The CDR3 DNA is TGTGCCAGCAGTTTATCTAGGACCGATACCTACGAGCAGTACTTC.

This rearrangement joins TRBV9 to TRBJ1-5, with 9 bases that match TRBD1. Germline assignment: CDR1 SGDLS and CDR2 YYNGEE. V shed 3 bases, J shed 0 bases, and the junction held 4 bases outside the gene matches. The CDR3 loop spans 16 amino acids. In nucleotides, the CDR3 is TGTGCCAGCAGCGCAGGGACAGGGCTTAGCAATCAGCCCCAGCATTTT. This sequence encodes CASSAGTGLSNQPQHF.

The rearrangement uses TRBV2 and TRBJ1-2; tentatively, D is TRBD1 (5 bases). The CDR3 runs to 13 residues. V lost 4 bases, J lost 7 bases, and 13 bases lay in between. Germline CDR1 reads SNHLY; CDR2 reads FYNNEI. This CDR3 reads CASSVVGASGYTF. The CDR3 bases are TGTGCCAGCAGTGTCGTAGGGGCCAGTGGCTACACCTTC.

The chain links TRBV2 to TRBJ2-1; tentative D call: TRBD2 (6 bases). V lost 2 bases and J lost 6, with 14 bases in between. From germline, CDR1 is SNHLY and CDR2 FYNNEI. The CDR3 spans 15 residues. CDR3 DNA sequence: TGTGCCAGCAGTGAAACGGCTAGTAGCGGCAATGAGCAGTTCTTC. Encoded protein: CASSETASSGNEQFF. The whole variable domain, remainder taken from reference TRBV2 and TRBJ2-1, is EPEVTQTPSHQVTQMGQEVILRCVPISNHLYFYWYRQILGQKVEFLVSFYNNEISEKSEIFDDQFSVERPDGSNFTLKIRSTKLEDSAMYFCASSETASSGNEQFFGPGTRLTVL.

This rearrangement joins TRBV19 to TRBJ1-1; D not certain. This CDR3 has 16 residues. Germline lookup yields CDR1 LNHDA and CDR2 SQIVND (reference sequence). V was pared by 5 bases and J by 0 bases, with 16 bases between. This chain's CDR3 is CASSPERLDVNTEAFF. CDR3 DNA: TGTGCCAGTAGTCCCGAGCGATTGGATGTGAACACTGAAGCTTTCTTT.

The sample holds one count of this clone. The chain combines TRBV9 with TRBJ1-2; a possible D gene is TRBD1 (6 bases). This CDR3 has 15 amino acids. V dropped 3 bases and J dropped 4 bases, with 16 bases sitting between them. Germline V gene lookup returns CDR1 SGDLS and CDR2 YYNGEE. The CDR3 is CASSGQGGLVYGYTF. The DNA of the CDR3 is TGTGCCAGCAGCGGACAAGGGGGGCTGGTCTATGGCTACACCTTC.

V usage is TRBV20-1 and J usage is TRBJ1-1, with D unresolved. The V end lost 1 base, the J end lost 6 bases, and 6 bases lay between the germline ends. CDR1 and CDR2 (germline): DFQATT, SNEGSKA (reference sequence). This CDR3 spans 11 amino acids. The CDR3 nucleotides read TGCAGTGCTAGAGGGGTCTCTGAAGCTTTCTTT. As protein: CSARGVSEAFF.

The chain combines TRBV6-5 with TRBJ2-7, with TRBD2 as a possible D gene (5 bases). CDR3 length: 16 residues. V was clipped by 2 bases and J by 2 bases, with 16 bases between them. CDR1 is MNHEY, CDR2 SVGAGI, per germline. CDR3 DNA sequence: TGTGCCAGCAGTTACAACGGGCGGACGGGAACCTACGAGCAGTACTTC. Its translation: CASSYNGRTGTYEQYF.

The chain carries TRBV21-1 and TRBJ2-5; the table's TRBD1 call for D was not verified on the DNA. TRBV21-1 represents a pseudogene. This CDR3 is 14 amino acids long. This CDR3 is CASSKRGLQETQYF. CDR3 sequence (DNA): TGTGCCAGCAGCAAAAGGGGCTTACAAGAGACCCAGTACTTC.

The chain links TRBV5-8 to TRBJ1-2; 8 bases agree with TRBD1. The junction had 11 bases not matched to a gene; V was cut back by 3 bases and J by 4 bases. The CDR3 is 16 residues long. Looked up from germline, CDR1 is SGHTS and CDR2 is YDEGEE. The chain's CDR3 is CASSSPPADRAYGYTF. The DNA for the CDR3 is TGTGCCAGCAGCTCCCCCCCGGCGGACAGGGCCTATGGCTACACCTTC.

The CDR3 nucleotides are TGCGCCAGCAGCCCCGGACAGGAGGGTTATGGCTACACCTTC. The encoded protein is CASSPGQEGYGYTF. This chain links TRBV5-1 with TRBJ1-2; TRBD1 matches at 7 bases. This CDR3 comprises 14 residues. Trimming cost V 4 bases and J 5 bases; bases outside gene matches: 8. Germline assignment: CDR1 SGHRS and CDR2 YFSETQ.

V is TRBV28 and J is TRBJ1-1; no firm D call. Trimming left V 2 bases short and J 1 base short, with 8 bases between. The CDR3 has 14 amino acids. In germline, CDR1 is MDHEN, CDR2 SYDVKM. The CDR3 loop is CASSLTAPNTEAFF. In DNA, the CDR3 is TGTGCCAGCAGTTTAACGGCGCCGAACACTGAAGCTTTCTTT.

This sequence joins TRBV25-1 and TRBJ2-3; no clear D gene. The CDR3 loop spans 14 amino acids. CDR1 and CDR2 from the germline V gene are MGHDK and SYGVNS. Trimming shortened V by 6 bases and J by 0 bases, and 10 bases separated the two germline ends. The DNA for the CDR3 is TGTGCCAGCAGATCCAGCGTTAGCACAGATACGCAGTATTTT. Amino acids: CASRSSVSTDTQYF.

The V gene is TRBV6-1, the J gene TRBJ1-1, with D unclear. CDR1 and CDR2 (germline): MNHNS, SASEGT. The CDR3 length is 14 residues. The V gene lost 4 bases and the J gene lost 0 bases, with 9 bases spanning the gap. CDR3 in amino acids: CASSVETMNTEAFF. DNA for the CDR3: TGTGCCAGCAGTGTGGAGACAATGAACACTGAAGCTTTCTTT.

This clone came up once. The V and J genes are TRBV9 and TRBJ2-7; 7 positions match TRBD1. The CDR3 has 12 residues. Germline values: CDR1 SGDLS, CDR2 YYNGEE. J gave up 3 bases and V 5 bases, and 2 bases lay outside the gene matches. The CDR3 region has the DNA TGTGCCAGCAGTAGGGACAGCTACGAGCAGTACTTC. Its protein is CASSRDSYEQYF.

This sequence joins TRBV29-1 and TRBJ1-5; D gene ambiguous. The CDR3 extends over 12 amino acids. CDR1 and CDR2 (germline): SQVTM, ANQGSEA. V was pared by 6 bases and J by 1 base, with 7 bases between. For the CDR3, the DNA is TGCAGCGTCGCCGACAGCAATCAGCCCCAGCATTTT. It translates to CSVADSNQPQHF. The variable domain in full, completed from reference TRBV29-1 and TRBJ1-5, reads SAVISQKPSRDICQRGTSLTIQCQVDSQVTMMFWYRQQPGQSLTLIATANQGSEATYESGFVIDKFPISRPNLTFSTLTVSNMSPEDSSIYLCSVADSNQPQHFGDGTRLSIL.

The chain combines TRBV9 with TRBJ2-7, with TRBD1 as a possible D gene (5 bases). Germline V gives CDR1 SGDLS, CDR2 YYNGEE. CDR3 length: 13 residues. Trimming removed 4 bases from V and 3 bases from J, with 11 bases in between. CDR3 in amino acids: CASSPGHRYEQYF. For the CDR3, the DNA is TGTGCCAGCAGCCCAGGACACCGCTACGAGCAGTACTTC.

As to this clone: This sample also contains other DNA sequences that code for the same CDR3. The chain recombines TRBV30 with TRBJ1-1, with 8 bases that match TRBD1. The CDR3 sequence is 15 residues long. Germline assignment: CDR1 GTSNPN and CDR2 SVGIG (reference sequence). V dropped 1 base and J dropped 1; count of bases not matched to a gene: 5. The DNA of the CDR3 is TGTGCCTGGAGTGCACTAGGACAGGGGAACACTGAAGCTTTCTTT. It codes for CAWSALGQGNTEAFF.

The chain employs TRBV20-1 and TRBJ1-1; D not resolved. Per the germline V gene, CDR1 is DFQATT and CDR2 is SNEGSKA (reference sequence). Trimming removed 3 bases from V and 1 base from J, with 3 bases in between. This CDR3 has 11 amino acids. CDR3 in amino acids: CSARQNTEAFF. The CDR3 DNA reads TGCAGTGCTAGGCAGAACACTGAAGCTTTCTTT.